Described below is a single T cell receptor beta chain sequence and its context. These data are taken from a study of blood T cell repertoires in COVID-19. Study summary: The United States, Italy and Spain supplied acute and convalescent COVID-19 samples. PBMCs, B-cell-depleted T cells, or T cells provided the cDNA or gDNA that made up the material.

Per the original data handling: The authors estimated nucleated cell counts from reference gene primer amplification. Repertoires were generated with immunoSEQ multiplex PCR, while TCRdb's copy carries only in-frame clones and drops some. V and J calls and clone size are as listed in that table; D and trimming were resolved from the DNA. Of about 100,000 clones in the sample, about 90% were seen once. The CDR3 is 13 residues long. CDR1 and CDR2 (germline): ENHRY, SYGVKD. V shed 6 bases and J shed 7 bases, with 12 bases lying between them. The chain combines TRBV10-3 with TRBJ2-2; D might be TRBD2 (6 bases). The sequenced sample was peripheral blood. This TCR came from a man aged 50 to 60 with acute or convalescent COVID-19. CDR3 amino acids: CAISPGVGGELFF. CDR3 DNA: TGTGCCATCAGCCCGGGGGTTGGCGGGGAGCTGTTTTTT.